This TCR beta chain appears in the sequencing data of a study of shared clonotypes between healthy human individuals. This table comes from immunoSEQ multiplex PCR, and its TCRdb copy is limited to in-frame clones, with some not included. The repertoire has millions of clones, just over 90% of them found once; the top ten carry 1.5% to 2%. Germline trimming cut 5 bases from V and 4 bases from J; bases unmatched to any gene: 10. CDR3 length: 15 amino acids. Germline CDR1 reads SEHNR; CDR2 reads FQNEAQ (reference sequence). CD45RO-negative, CCR7-selected cells formed the naive CD8 fraction, which excluded terminally differentiated effector memory CD45RA+ cells.

This sequence was found in a man younger than 30 in good health. Some clones in this sample may be carry-over from other donors' samples. Sequencing was performed on naive CD8+ T cells from PBMCs. The chain carries TRBV7-9 and TRBJ1-2; TRBD1 agrees at 7 bases. The CDR3 sequence: CASSVMGQGVYGYTF. For the CDR3, the DNA is TGTGCCAGCAGCGTTATGGGGCAGGGGGTCTATGGCTACACCTTC.